This T cell receptor beta chain was retrieved from a study of OX40 agonist ivuxolimab in advanced cancers. As for the study in general: Those treated in dose escalation had hepatocellular carcinoma, melanoma, renal cell cancer or head and neck cancer. Approximately 41% of patients had received prior checkpoint inhibitor therapy.

Here immunoSEQ multiplex PCR was the method, and the copy in TCRdb shows in-frame clones only, minus some. The sample consists of approximately 11,000 clones, 65% to 85% of them appearing once. This CDR3 contains 17 residues. V dropped 1 base and J dropped 3 bases, with 13 bases sitting between them. CDR1 is SEHNR, CDR2 FQNEAQ, per germline (reference sequence). Notes on this clone: Its antigen is not known.

Study outcomes and limitations: The CD4+ and CD8+ T cells in the blood had expanded clonally by week 6 at 0.1 to 3.0 mg/kg. Compared with CD4+, CD8+ T cells on average had more expanded clones.

Material: CD4+ or CD8+ T cells sorted from blood, obtained in a trial of the OX40 agonist ivuxolimab. The chain recombines TRBV7-9 with TRBJ2-6; a weak D match, TRBD1 (5 bases). The sequence was obtained from an adult with an advanced solid tumor such as melanoma, head and neck, liver or kidney cancer. CDR3 DNA: TGTGCCAGCAGCTTAGTTCCAGGGCTGATTGGGGCCAACGTCCTGACTTTC. It is translated as CASSLVPGLIGANVLTF.